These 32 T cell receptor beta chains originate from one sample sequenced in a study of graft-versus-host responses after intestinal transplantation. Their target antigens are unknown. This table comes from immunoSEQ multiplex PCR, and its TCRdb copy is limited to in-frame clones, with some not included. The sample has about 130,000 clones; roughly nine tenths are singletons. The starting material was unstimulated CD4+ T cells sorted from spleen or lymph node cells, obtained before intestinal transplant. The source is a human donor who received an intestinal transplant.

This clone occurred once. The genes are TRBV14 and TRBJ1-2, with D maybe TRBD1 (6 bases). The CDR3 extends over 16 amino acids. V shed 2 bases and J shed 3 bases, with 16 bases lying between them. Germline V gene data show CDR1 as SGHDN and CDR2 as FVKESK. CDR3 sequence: CASSQKGGTTYYGYTF. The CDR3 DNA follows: TGTGCCAGCAGCCAAAAGGGGGGGACGACCTACTATGGCTACACCTTC.

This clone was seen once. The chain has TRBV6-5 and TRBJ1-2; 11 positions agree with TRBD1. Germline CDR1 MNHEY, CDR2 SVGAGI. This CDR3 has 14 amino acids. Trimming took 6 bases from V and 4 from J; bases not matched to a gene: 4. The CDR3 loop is CASRLGQGVYGYTF. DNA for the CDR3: TGTGCCAGCAGACTGGGACAGGGGGTCTATGGCTACACCTTC.

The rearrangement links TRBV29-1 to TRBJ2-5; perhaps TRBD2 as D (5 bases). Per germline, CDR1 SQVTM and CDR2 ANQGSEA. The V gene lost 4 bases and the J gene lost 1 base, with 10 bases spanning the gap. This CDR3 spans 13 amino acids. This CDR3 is CSVVARVQETQYF. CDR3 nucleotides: TGCAGCGTTGTAGCGAGAGTCCAAGAGACCCAGTACTTC. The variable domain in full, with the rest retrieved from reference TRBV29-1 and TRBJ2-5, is SAVISQKPSRDICQRGTSLTIQCQVDSQVTMMFWYRQQPGQSLTLIATANQGSEATYESGFVIDKFPISRPNLTFSTLTVSNMSPEDSSIYLCSVVARVQETQYFGPGTRLLVL.

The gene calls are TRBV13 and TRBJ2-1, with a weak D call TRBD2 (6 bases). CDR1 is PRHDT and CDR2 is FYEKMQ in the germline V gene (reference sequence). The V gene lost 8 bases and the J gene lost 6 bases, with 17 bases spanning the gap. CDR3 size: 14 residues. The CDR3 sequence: CASVGGAEVNEQFF. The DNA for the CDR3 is TGTGCCAGCGTCGGAGGGGCAGAAGTCAATGAGCAGTTCTTC.

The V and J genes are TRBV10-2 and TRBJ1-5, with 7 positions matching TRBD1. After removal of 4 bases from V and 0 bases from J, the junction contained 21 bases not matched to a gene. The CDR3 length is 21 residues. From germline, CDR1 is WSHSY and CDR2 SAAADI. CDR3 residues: CASSGRVGAQGIPYSNQPQHF. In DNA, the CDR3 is TGCGCCAGCAGTGGAAGGGTCGGTGCACAGGGGATTCCCTATAGCAATCAGCCCCAGCATTTT.

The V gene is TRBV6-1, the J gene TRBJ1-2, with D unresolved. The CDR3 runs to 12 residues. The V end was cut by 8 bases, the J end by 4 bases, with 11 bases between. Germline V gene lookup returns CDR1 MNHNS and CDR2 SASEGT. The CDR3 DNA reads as TGTGCCAGCCAGGATGGGATCTATGGCTACACCTTC. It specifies CASQDGIYGYTF.

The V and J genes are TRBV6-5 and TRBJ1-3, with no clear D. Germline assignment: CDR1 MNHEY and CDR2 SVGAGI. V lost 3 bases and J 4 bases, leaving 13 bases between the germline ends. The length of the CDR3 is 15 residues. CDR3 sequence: CASSYAASQGNTIYF. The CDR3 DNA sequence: TGTGCCAGCAGTTATGCGGCTTCGCAGGGAAACACCATATATTTT.

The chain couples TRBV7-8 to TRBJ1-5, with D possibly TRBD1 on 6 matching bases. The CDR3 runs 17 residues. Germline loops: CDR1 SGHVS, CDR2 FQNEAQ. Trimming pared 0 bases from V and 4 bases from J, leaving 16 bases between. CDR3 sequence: CASSLARFRQANQPQHF. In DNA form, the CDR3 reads TGTGCCAGCAGCTTAGCCCGATTTCGACAGGCTAATCAGCCCCAGCATTTT. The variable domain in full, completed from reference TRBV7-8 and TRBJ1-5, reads GAGVSQSPRYKVAKRGQDVALRCDPISGHVSLFWYQQALGQGPEFLTYFQNEAQLDKSGLPSDRFFAERPEGSVSTLKIQRTQQEDSAVYLCASSLARFRQANQPQHFGDGTRLSIL.

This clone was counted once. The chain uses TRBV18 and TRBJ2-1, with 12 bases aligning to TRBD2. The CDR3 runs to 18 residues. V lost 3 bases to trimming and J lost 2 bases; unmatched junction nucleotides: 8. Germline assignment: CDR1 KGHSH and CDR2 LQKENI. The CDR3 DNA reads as TGTGCCAGCTCACCGAACCCTGGACTAGCGGGGACCTACAATGAGCAGTTCTTC. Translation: CASSPNPGLAGTYNEQFF. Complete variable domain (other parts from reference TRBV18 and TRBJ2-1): NAGVMQNPRHLVRRRGQEARLRCSPMKGHSHVYWYRQLPEEGLKFMVYLQKENIIDESGMPKERFSAEFPKEGPSILRIQQVVRGDSAAYFCASSPNPGLAGTYNEQFFGPGTRLTVL.

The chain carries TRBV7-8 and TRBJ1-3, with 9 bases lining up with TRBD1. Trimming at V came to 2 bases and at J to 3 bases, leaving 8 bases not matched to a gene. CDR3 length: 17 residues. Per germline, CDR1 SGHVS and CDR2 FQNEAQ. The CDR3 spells CASSLLRGQGIGNTIYF. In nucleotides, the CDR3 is TGTGCCAGCAGCTTACTTAGGGGACAGGGTATTGGAAACACCATATATTTT.

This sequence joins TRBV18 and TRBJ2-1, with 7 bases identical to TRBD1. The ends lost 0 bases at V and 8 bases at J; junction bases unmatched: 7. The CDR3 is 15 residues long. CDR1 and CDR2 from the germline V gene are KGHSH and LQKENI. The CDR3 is CASSPPLDRLDEQFF. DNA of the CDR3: TGTGCCAGCTCACCACCGTTGGACAGGCTCGATGAGCAGTTCTTC.

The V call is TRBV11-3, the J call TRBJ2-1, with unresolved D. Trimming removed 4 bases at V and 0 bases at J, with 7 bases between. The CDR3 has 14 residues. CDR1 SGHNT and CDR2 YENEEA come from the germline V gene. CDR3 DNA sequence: TGTGCCAGCAGCTACGGAAGCTCCTACAATGAGCAGTTCTTC. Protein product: CASSYGSSYNEQFF.

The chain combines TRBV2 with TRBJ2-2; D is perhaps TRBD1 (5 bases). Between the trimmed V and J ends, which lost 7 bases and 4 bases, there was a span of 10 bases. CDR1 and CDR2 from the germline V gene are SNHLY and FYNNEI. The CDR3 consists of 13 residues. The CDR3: CASTGSATGELFF. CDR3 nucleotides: TGTGCCAGCACAGGGTCGGCCACCGGGGAGCTGTTTTTT.

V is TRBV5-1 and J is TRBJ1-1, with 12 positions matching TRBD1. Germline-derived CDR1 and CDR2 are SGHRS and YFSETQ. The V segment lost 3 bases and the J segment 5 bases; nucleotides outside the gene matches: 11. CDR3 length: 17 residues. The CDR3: CASSSMGQGARWTEAFF. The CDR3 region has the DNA TGCGCCAGCAGCTCGATGGGACAGGGGGCGCGATGGACTGAAGCTTTCTTT.

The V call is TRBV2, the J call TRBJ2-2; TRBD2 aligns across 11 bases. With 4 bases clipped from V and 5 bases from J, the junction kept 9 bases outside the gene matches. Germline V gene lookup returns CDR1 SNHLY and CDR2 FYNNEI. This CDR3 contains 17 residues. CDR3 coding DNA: TGTGCCAGCAGTGTCCCTAGCGGGGGGTTCTGGACCGGGGAGCTGTTTTTT. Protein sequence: CASSVPSGGFWTGELFF.

The CDR3: CASSPRGRASIPEQYF. CDR3 sequence (DNA): TGTGCCAGCAGCCCACGGGGTAGGGCCAGTATTCCCGAGCAGTACTTC. The chain joins TRBV5-4 to TRBJ2-7; TRBD2 might be the D (5 bases). The germline V gene has CDR1 SGHNT and CDR2 YYREEE (reference sequence). Trimming shortened V by 4 bases and J by 6 bases, and 23 bases separated the two germline ends. The CDR3 length is 16 residues.

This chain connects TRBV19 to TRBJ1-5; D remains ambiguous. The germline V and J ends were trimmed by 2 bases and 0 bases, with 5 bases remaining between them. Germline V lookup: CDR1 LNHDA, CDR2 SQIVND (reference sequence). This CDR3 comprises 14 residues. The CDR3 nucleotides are TGTGCCAGTAGTATATCCCATAGCAATCAGCCCCAGCATTTT. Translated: CASSISHSNQPQHF.

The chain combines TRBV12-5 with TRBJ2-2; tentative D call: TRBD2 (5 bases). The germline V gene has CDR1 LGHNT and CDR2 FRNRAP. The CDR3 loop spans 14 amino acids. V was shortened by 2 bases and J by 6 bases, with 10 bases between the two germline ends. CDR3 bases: TGTGCTAGTGGTTTGCCCCCGGGGTCCGGGGAGCTGTTTTTT. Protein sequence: CASGLPPGSGELFF.

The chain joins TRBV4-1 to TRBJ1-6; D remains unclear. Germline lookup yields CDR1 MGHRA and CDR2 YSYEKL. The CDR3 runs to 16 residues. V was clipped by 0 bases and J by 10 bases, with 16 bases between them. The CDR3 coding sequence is TGCGCCAGCAGCCAAGATCACCCGGGTTTAAGATCACCCCTCCACTTT. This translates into CASSQDHPGLRSPLHF.

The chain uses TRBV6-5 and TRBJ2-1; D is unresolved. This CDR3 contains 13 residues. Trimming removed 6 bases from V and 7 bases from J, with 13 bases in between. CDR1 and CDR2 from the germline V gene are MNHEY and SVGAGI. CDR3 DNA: TGTGCCAGCAGACCCACCCATGGGAATGAGCAGTTCTTC. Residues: CASRPTHGNEQFF.

The CDR3, as DNA: TGTGCCAGCAGTGAAGTTCTGGTCCCGGGATTTCCCTCCTACGAGCAGTACTTC. Its protein is CASSEVLVPGFPSYEQYF. This chain links TRBV6-1 with TRBJ2-7, with D maybe TRBD2 (5 bases). CDR3 size: 18 residues. V was trimmed by 1 base and J by 0 bases, leaving 19 bases between them. From germline, CDR1 is MNHNS and CDR2 SASEGT.

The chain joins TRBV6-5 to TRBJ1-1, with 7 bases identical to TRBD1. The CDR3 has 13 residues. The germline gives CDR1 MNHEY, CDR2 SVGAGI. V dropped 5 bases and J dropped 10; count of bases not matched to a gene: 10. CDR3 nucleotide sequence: TGTGCCAGCAGTCCTTACAGGGGTGGGGTAGCTTTCTTT. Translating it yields CASSPYRGGVAFF.

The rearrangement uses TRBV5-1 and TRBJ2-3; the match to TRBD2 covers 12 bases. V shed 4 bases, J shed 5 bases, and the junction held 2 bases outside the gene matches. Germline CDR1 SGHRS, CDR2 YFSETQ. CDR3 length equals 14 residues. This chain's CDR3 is CASSLAGGVDTQYF. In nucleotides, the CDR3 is TGCGCCAGCAGCCTAGCGGGAGGGGTAGATACGCAGTATTTT.

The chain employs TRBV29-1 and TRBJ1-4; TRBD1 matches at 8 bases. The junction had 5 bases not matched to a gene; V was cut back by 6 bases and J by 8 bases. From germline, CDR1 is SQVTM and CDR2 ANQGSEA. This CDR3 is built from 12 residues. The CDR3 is CSVSGGREKLFF. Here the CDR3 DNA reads TGCAGCGTATCAGGGGGCCGGGAAAAACTGTTTTTT.

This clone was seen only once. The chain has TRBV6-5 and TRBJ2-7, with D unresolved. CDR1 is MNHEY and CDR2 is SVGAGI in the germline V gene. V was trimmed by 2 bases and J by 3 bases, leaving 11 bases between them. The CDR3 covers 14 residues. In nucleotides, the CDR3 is TGTGCCAGCAGTTACGGGCCGCCTTACTACGAGCAGTACTTC. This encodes CASSYGPPYYEQYF.

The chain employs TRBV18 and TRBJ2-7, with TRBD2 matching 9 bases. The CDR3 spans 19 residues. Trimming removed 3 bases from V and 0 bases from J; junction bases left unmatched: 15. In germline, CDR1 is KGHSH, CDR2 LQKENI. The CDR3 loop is CASSPLVGAGGRSSYEQYF. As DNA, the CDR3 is TGTGCCAGCTCACCGTTAGTTGGAGCGGGGGGAAGGAGCTCCTACGAGCAGTACTTC. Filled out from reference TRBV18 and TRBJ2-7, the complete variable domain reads NAGVMQNPRHLVRRRGQEARLRCSPMKGHSHVYWYRQLPEEGLKFMVYLQKENIIDESGMPKERFSAEFPKEGPSILRIQQVVRGDSAAYFCASSPLVGAGGRSSYEQYFGPGTRLTVT.

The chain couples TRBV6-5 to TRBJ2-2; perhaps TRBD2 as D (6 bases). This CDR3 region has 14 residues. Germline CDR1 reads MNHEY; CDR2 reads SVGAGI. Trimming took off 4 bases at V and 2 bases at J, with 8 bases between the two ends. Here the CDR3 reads CASSLGLNTGELFF. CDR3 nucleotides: TGTGCCAGCAGTTTGGGACTTAACACCGGGGAGCTGTTTTTT.

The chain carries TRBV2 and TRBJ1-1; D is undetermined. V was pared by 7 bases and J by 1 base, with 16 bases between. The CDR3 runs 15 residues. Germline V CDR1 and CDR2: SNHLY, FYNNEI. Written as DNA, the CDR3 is TGTGCCAGCATTATCTTTAGGAGAGCGAACACTGAAGCTTTCTTT. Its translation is CASIIFRRANTEAFF.

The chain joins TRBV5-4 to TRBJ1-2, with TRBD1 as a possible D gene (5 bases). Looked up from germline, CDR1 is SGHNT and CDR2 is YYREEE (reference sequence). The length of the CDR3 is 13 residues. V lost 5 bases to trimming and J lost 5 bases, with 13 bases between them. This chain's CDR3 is CASRVGPSYGYTF. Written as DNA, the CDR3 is TGTGCCAGCAGGGTGGGACCTAGTTATGGCTACACCTTC.

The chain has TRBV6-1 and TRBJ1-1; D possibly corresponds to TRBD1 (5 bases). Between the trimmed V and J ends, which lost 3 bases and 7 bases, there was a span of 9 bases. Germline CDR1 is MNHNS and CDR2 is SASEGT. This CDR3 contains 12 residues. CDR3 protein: CASSEGGGEAFF. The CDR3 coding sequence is TGTGCCAGCAGTGAGGGGGGGGGTGAAGCTTTCTTT.

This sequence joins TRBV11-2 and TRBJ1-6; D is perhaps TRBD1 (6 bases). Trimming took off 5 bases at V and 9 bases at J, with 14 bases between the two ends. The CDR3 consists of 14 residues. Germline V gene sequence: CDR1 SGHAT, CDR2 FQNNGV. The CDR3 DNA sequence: TGTGCCAGCAGCAAAGTCAGGGGAGGTTCACCCCTCCACTTT. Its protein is CASSKVRGGSPLHF.

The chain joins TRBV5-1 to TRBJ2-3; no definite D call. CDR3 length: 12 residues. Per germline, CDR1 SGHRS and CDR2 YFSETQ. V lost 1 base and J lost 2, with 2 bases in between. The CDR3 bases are TGCGCCAGCAGCTTGCTCACAGATACGCAGTATTTT. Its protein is CASSLLTDTQYF.